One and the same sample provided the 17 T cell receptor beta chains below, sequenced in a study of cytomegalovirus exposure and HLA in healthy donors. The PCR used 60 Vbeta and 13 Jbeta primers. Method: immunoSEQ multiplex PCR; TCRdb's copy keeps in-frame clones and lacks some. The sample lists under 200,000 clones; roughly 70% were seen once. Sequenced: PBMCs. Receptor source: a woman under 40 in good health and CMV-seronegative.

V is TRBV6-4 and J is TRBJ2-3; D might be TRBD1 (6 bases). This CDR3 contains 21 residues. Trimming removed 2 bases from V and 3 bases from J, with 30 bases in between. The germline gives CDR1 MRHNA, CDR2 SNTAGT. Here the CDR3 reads CASSDPGRQDESPKGTDTQYF. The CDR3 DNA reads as TGTGCCAGCAGTGACCCTGGGCGACAGGATGAGTCCCCTAAGGGTACAGATACGCAGTATTTT.

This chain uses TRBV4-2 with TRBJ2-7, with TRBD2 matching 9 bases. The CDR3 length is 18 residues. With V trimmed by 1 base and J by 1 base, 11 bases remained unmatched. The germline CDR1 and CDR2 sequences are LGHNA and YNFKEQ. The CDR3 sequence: CASSQGFQTSGVSYEQYF. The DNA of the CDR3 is TGTGCCAGCAGCCAAGGATTTCAGACTAGCGGAGTATCCTACGAGCAGTACTTC.

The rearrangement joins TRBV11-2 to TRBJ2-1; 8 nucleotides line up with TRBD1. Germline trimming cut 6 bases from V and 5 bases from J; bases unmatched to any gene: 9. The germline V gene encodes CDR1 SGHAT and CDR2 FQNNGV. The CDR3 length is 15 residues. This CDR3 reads CASRSHRGRNNEQFF. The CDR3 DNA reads TGTGCCAGCAGATCTCACAGGGGGAGGAACAATGAGCAGTTCTTC. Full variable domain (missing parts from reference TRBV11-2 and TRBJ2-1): EAGVAQSPRYKIIEKRQSVAFWCNPISGHATLYWYQQILGQGPKLLIQFQNNGVVDDSQLPKDRFSAERLKGVDSTLKIQPAKLEDSAVYLCASRSHRGRNNEQFFGPGTRLTVL.

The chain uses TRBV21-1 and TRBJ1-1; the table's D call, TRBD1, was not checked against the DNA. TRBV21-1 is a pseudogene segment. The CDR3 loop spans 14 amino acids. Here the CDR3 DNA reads TGTGCCAGCAGCACCGACAGGTCGAACACTGAAGCTTTCTTT. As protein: CASSTDRSNTEAFF.

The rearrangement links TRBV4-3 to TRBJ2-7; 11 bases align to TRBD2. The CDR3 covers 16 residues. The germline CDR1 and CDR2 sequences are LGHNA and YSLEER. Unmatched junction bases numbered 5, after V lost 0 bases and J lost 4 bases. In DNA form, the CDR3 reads TGCGCCAGCAGCCAAGATCCTAGCGGGAGGTCTTACGAGCAGTACTTC. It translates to CASSQDPSGRSYEQYF.

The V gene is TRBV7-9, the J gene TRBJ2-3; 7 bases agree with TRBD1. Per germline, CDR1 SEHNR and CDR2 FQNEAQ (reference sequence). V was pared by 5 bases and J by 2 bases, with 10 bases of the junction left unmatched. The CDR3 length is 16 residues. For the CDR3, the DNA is TGTGCCAGCAGCCCCTACCGGGACAGTTACACAGATACGCAGTATTTT. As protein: CASSPYRDSYTDTQYF.

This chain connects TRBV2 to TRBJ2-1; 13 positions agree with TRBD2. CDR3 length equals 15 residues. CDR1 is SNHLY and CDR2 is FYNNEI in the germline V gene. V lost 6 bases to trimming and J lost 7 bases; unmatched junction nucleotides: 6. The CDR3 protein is CASRIGTSGTNEQFF. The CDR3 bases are TGTGCCAGCAGGATCGGGACTAGCGGGACTAATGAGCAGTTCTTC.

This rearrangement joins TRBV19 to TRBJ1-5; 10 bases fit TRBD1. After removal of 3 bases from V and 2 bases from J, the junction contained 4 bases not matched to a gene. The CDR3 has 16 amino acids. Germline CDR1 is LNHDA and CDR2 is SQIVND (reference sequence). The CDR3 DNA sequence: TGTGCCAGTAGTATTCGGGACAGGGGTGGCAATCAGCCCCAGCATTTT. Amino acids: CASSIRDRGGNQPQHF.

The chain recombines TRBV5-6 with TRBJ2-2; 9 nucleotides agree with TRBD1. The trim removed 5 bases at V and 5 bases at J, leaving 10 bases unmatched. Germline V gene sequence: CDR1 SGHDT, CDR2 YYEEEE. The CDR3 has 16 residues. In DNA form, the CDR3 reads TGTGCCAGCAGGGGTACAGGGGGCGTTAGGACCGGGGAGCTGTTTTTT. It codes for CASRGTGGVRTGELFF.

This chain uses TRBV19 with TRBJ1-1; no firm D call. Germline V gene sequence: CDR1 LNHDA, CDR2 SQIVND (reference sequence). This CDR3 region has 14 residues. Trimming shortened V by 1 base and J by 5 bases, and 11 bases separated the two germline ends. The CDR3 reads CASSIVSGGTEAFF. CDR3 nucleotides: TGTGCCAGTAGTATAGTATCAGGAGGGACTGAAGCTTTCTTT.

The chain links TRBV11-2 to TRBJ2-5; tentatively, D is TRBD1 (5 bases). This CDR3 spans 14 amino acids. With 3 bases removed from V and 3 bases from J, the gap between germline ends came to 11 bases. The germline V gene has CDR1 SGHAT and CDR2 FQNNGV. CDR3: CASSLNIREETQYF. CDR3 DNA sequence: TGTGCCAGCAGCTTGAACATCAGGGAAGAGACCCAGTACTTC.

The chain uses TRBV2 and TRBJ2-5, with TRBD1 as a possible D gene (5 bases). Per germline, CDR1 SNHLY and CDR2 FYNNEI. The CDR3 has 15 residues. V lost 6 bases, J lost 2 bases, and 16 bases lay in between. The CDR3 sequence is CASSLLVGRQETQYF. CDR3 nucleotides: TGTGCCAGCAGCCTTCTTGTGGGGCGGCAAGAGACCCAGTACTTC.

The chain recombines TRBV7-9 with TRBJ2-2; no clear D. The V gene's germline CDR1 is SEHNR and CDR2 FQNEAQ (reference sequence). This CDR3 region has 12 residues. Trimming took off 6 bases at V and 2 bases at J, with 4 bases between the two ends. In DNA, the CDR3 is TGTGCCAGCAGTTCAAACACCGGGGAGCTGTTTTTT. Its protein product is CASSSNTGELFF.

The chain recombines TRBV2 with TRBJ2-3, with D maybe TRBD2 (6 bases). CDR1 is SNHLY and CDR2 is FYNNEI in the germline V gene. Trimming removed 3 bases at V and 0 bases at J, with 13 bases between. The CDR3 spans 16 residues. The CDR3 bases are TGTGCCAGCAGTGAGACGAGCGGGCCAAGCACAGATACGCAGTATTTT. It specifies CASSETSGPSTDTQYF.

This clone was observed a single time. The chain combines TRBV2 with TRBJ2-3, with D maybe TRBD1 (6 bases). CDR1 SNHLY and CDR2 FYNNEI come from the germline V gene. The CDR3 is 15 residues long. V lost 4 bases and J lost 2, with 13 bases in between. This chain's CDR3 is CASSAAAGATDTQYF. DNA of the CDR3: TGTGCCAGCAGTGCCGCGGCAGGGGCCACAGATACGCAGTATTTT.

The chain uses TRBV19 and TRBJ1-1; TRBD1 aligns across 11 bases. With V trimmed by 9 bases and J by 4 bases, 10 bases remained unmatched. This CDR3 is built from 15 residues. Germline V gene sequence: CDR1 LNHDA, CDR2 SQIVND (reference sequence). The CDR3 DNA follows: TGTGCCAGCCGGCCGGGGACAGGGGGGCTCACTGAAGCTTTCTTT. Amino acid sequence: CASRPGTGGLTEAFF.

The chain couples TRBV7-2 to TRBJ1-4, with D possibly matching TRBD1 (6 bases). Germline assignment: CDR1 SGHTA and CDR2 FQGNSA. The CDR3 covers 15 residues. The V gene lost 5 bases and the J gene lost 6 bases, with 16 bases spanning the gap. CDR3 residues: CASSLQRAGDEKLFF. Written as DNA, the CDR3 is TGTGCCAGCAGCCTACAGCGCGCAGGGGATGAAAAACTGTTTTTT.